The next 18 T cell receptor beta chains were all read from a single sample in a study of vaccination effects on CD4 cells after COVID-19. Assay used: immunoSEQ multiplex PCR; TCRdb lists only in-frame clones, some missing. The sample contains 41,000 or so clones, around 70% of which appear only once. Their specific antigens are unknown. Viral peptide pools were used in the ViraFEST assay to expand antigen-specific CD4+ T cells, and sequencing came afterward. Researchers isolated CD4+ T cells once less than twelve days of culture had elapsed. Absence of prior SARS-CoV-2 infection characterized the vaccine recipients, who showed negative nucleocapsid antibodies. Here the sequenced sample was CD4+ T cells from PBMCs cultured with HCoV-OC43 spike peptides, taken before COVID-19 vaccination. Noted subset: HCoV-OC43 spike overlapping peptide pool stimulation. These receptor sequences come from a human donor who received a COVID-19 vaccine.

This clone was seen more than once but under ten times. The chain employs TRBV4-1 and TRBJ2-7; 14 bases match TRBD2. The CDR3 runs 18 residues. V lost 3 bases to trimming and J lost 5 bases; unmatched junction nucleotides: 12. CDR1 and CDR2 (germline): MGHRA, YSYEKL. The CDR3 sequence is CASSQGGLAGDGRHEQYF. In nucleotides, the CDR3 is TGCGCCAGCAGCCAGGGGGGACTAGCGGGAGATGGGCGGCACGAGCAGTACTTC.

The chain combines TRBV6-2 or TRBV6-3 with TRBJ2-7, with 9 positions matching TRBD1. This CDR3 spans 14 amino acids. V shed 4 bases, J shed 3 bases, and the junction held 4 bases outside the gene matches. CDR1 is MNHEY, CDR2 SVGEGT, per germline. The CDR3 nucleotides read TGTGCCAGCAGTTTAGGGACAGGGATCTACGAGCAGTACTTC. This gives the protein CASSLGTGIYEQYF.

This sequence joins TRBV6-4 and TRBJ1-6, with D perhaps TRBD1 (5 bases). This CDR3 spans 16 amino acids. CDR1 is MRHNA, CDR2 SNTAGT, per germline. Between the trimmed V and J ends, which lost 4 bases and 9 bases, there was a span of 19 bases. The CDR3 nucleotides read TGTGCCAGCAGTGGGTGGGGAGGCAGGGAAACTTCACCCCTCCACTTT. Residues: CASSGWGGRETSPLHF.

This clone came up a few times. V usage is TRBV3-1 (or the pseudogene TRBV3-2) and J usage is TRBJ1-3; D is unclear. There are 15 residues in the CDR3. Trimming shortened V by 0 bases and J by 0 bases, and 6 bases separated the two germline ends. Looked up from germline, CDR1 is LGHDT and CDR2 is YNNKEL (reference sequence). Here the CDR3 DNA reads TGTGCCAGCAGCCAAGATAGGGTCTCTGGAAACACCATATATTTT. It translates to CASSQDRVSGNTIYF.

The CDR3: CASSESGSTEAFF. The CDR3 nucleotides read TGTGCCAGCAGTGAGTCCGGGTCCACTGAAGCTTTCTTT. The chain joins TRBV27 to TRBJ1-1, with D unclear. CDR1 and CDR2 from the germline V gene are MNHEY and SMNVEV (reference sequence). Trimming left V 5 bases short and J 4 bases short, with 11 bases between. The CDR3 is made up of 13 amino acids.

The chain uses TRBV19 and TRBJ2-7, with 8 bases fitting TRBD1. The CDR3 covers 15 residues. V lost 6 bases to trimming and J lost 1 base; unmatched junction nucleotides: 8. Germline loops: CDR1 LNHDA, CDR2 SQIVND (reference sequence). CDR3 loop: CASRLGQGGSYEQYF. The CDR3 nucleotides are TGTGCCAGTAGACTTGGACAGGGAGGTTCCTACGAGCAGTACTTC.

This chain uses TRBV19 with TRBJ1-2; D perhaps matches TRBD1 (6 bases). The CDR3 covers 13 residues. V was pared by 7 bases and J by 5 bases, with 14 bases between. The germline gives CDR1 LNHDA, CDR2 SQIVND (reference sequence). The CDR3 nucleotides read TGTGCCAGTAACGGAGGGGGGGAATATGGCTACACCTTC. It codes for CASNGGGEYGYTF. The variable domain in full, completed from reference TRBV19 and TRBJ1-2, reads DGGITQSPKYLFRKEGQNVTLSCEQNLNHDAMYWYRQDPGQGLRLIYYSQIVNDFQKGDIAEGYSVSREKKESFPLTVTSAQKNPTAFYLCASNGGGEYGYTFGSGTRLTVV.

The chain carries TRBV27 and TRBJ1-5, with TRBD1 as a possible D gene (6 bases). V gave up 6 bases and J gave up 9 bases, with 15 bases separating them. CDR3 length: 13 residues. CDR1 is MNHEY and CDR2 is SMNVEV in the germline V gene (reference sequence). The CDR3 DNA reads TGTGCCAGCAGGCCGGGGGGCTCAGGGCCCCAGCATTTT. It specifies CASRPGGSGPQHF.

This clone occurred once. J is TRBJ1-6 and V is TRBV5-1, with D perhaps matching TRBD1 (5 bases). The CDR3 covers 15 residues. The V end was cut by 0 bases, the J end by 5 bases, with 9 bases between. Looked up from germline, CDR1 is SGHRS and CDR2 is YFSETQ. The chain's CDR3 is CASSLGQGDNSPLHF. The CDR3 DNA sequence: TGCGCCAGCAGCTTGGGGCAGGGAGATAATTCACCCCTCCACTTT.

This clone has only a few counts. The V call is TRBV7-9, the J call TRBJ2-7; D is possibly TRBD2 (7 bases). Germline V lookup: CDR1 SEHNR, CDR2 FQNEAQ (reference sequence). This CDR3 is 18 amino acids long. V lost 1 base, J lost 5 bases, and 24 bases lay in between. The CDR3 protein is CASSLESTGTPGGNEQYF. CDR3 DNA: TGTGCCAGCAGCTTAGAAAGTACGGGGACACCGGGGGGCAACGAGCAGTACTTC.

The chain joins TRBV15 to TRBJ1-6, with a weak D call TRBD1 (5 bases). The CDR3 covers 15 residues. CDR1 is LNHNV, CDR2 YYDKDF, per germline (reference sequence). V gave up 4 bases and J gave up 9 bases, with 16 bases separating them. The CDR3 sequence: CATSTGTPGGSPLHF. The DNA of the CDR3 is TGTGCCACCAGCACCGGGACTCCAGGAGGTTCACCCCTCCACTTT.

The V gene is TRBV12-3 or TRBV12-4, the J gene TRBJ1-2; D ambiguous. The CDR3 covers 12 residues. Deletions cut 5 bases from V and 6 bases from J, with 10 bases between. CDR3 in DNA: TGTGCCAGCAGTCGAACGAACGATGGCTACACCTTC. Translation: CASSRTNDGYTF.

The J gene is TRBJ1-1, the V gene TRBV2, with a tentative D call TRBD1 (6 bases). This CDR3 is 13 amino acids long. V lost 9 bases and J 8 bases, leaving 19 bases between the germline ends. The germline V gene encodes CDR1 SNHLY and CDR2 FYNNEI. This CDR3 reads CASTGTGRIEAFF. CDR3 in DNA: TGTGCCAGTACAGGGACCGGCAGAATAGAAGCTTTCTTT.

V and J are TRBV28 and TRBJ1-1; no reliable D call. The CDR3 has 13 residues. V lost 9 bases and J 0 bases, leaving 11 bases between the germline ends. Germline V lookup: CDR1 MDHEN, CDR2 SYDVKM. The CDR3 DNA reads as TGTGCCAGTCGGCCCGCATTGAACACTGAAGCTTTCTTT. It is translated as CASRPALNTEAFF.

The rearrangement joins TRBV5-1 to TRBJ1-1; tentative D call: TRBD1 (6 bases). The germline V gene has CDR1 SGHRS and CDR2 YFSETQ. The CDR3 spans 13 residues. Between the trimmed V and J ends, which lost 4 bases and 8 bases, there was a span of 15 bases. CDR3 sequence: CASSHGGGDEAFF. The DNA for the CDR3 is TGCGCCAGCAGCCATGGGGGGGGCGACGAAGCTTTCTTT.

The chain couples TRBV6-2 or TRBV6-3 to TRBJ1-4; D gene unclear. CDR1 is MNHEY and CDR2 is SVGEGT in the germline V gene. The CDR3 is made up of 15 amino acids. Trimming took 2 bases from V and 7 from J, leaving 14 bases between them. The CDR3 DNA follows: TGTGCCAGCAGTTACGATCGACCCGGAGGTGAAAAACTGTTTTTT. Translating gives CASSYDRPGGEKLFF.

The rearrangement joins TRBV30 to TRBJ2-5, with a weak D call TRBD1 (5 bases). Germline V gene sequence: CDR1 GTSNPN, CDR2 SVGIG (reference sequence). Between the trimmed V and J ends, which lost 2 bases and 3 bases, there was a span of 13 bases. The CDR3 totals 14 residues. Written as DNA, the CDR3 is TGTGCCTGGAGTTCCCTCTCCAGGGAAGAGACCCAGTACTTC. Translating it yields CAWSSLSREETQYF.

The chain uses TRBV5-4 and TRBJ1-2; the match to TRBD1 covers 9 bases. Germline values: CDR1 SGHNT, CDR2 YYREEE (reference sequence). The CDR3 sequence is 16 residues long. The V and J ends lost 3 bases and 8 bases, in that order; junction bases with no gene match: 14. The chain's CDR3 is CASSSGTGRISAGYTF. CDR3 DNA sequence: TGTGCCAGCAGCTCCGGGACAGGGAGAATCTCAGCCGGCTACACCTTC.